This T cell receptor (beta chain) was identified in a study of cytomegalovirus exposure and HLA in healthy donors. From germline, CDR1 is WSHSY and CDR2 SAAADI. The CDR3 contains 14 residues. V lost 4 bases to trimming and J lost 4 bases; unmatched junction nucleotides: 4. The protocol was immunoSEQ multiplex PCR, while the TCRdb copy is restricted to in-frame clones and leaves out a portion. The table lists fewer than 200,000 clones, approximately 87% of them singletons. The TCR sequence derives from a woman aged 25 to 39 in good health and CMV-seronegative. The sample taken for sequencing was PBMCs. The V gene is TRBV10-2, the J gene TRBJ2-3; 8 bases line up with TRBD2. The chain's CDR3 is CASSVPGLADTQYF. The CDR3 DNA follows: TGCGCCAGCAGTGTACCGGGACTAGCAGATACGCAGTATTTT.